This TCR beta chain was observed in a study of T cell repertoires in ileal Crohn's disease. The wider study: Surgery for a complication: stricturing in about 60%, penetrating in about 39%.

Trimming pared 10 bases from V and 0 bases from J, leaving 12 bases between. CDR3 length equals 13 residues. The V gene's germline CDR1 is MNHEY and CDR2 SVGAGI. Profiling relied on immunoSEQ multiplex PCR, and the TCRdb table lists in-frame clones only, not all of them. The sample yields fewer than 4,000 clones, approximately 85% seen once. This clonotype was sampled from an adult with Crohn's disease. The genes are TRBV6-5 and TRBJ2-5; D may be TRBD1 (5 bases). The sample taken for sequencing was ileal tissue. The DNA for the CDR3 is TGTGCCACATCCCAGGGCGACCAAGAGACCCAGTACTTC. It encodes CATSQGDQETQYF.